The present T cell receptor beta chain was sequenced within a study of CD8+CD57+ T cells in acquired aplastic anemia. Study-level information: Sorted cells (CD4+ and CD8+) yielded DNA amounts that averaged about 3.1 ug. As sequenced from healthy donors, CD4+ cells averaged about 11 million reads.

This clonotype was seen repeatedly, ten times or more. The antigen is not known. V was clipped by 0 bases and J by 4 bases, with 19 bases between them. Germline CDR1 reads DFQATT; CDR2 reads SNEGSKA (reference sequence). The CDR3 runs to 17 residues. Template material for TCR beta VDJ and CDR3 profiling consisted of genomic DNA. From the reads, TCRdb called clonotypes with MiXCR, one entry per CDR3 protein. The sample lists approximately 32,000 distinct CDR3 sequences, 65% to 80% occurring once. Study conclusions and caveats: Patients and controls shared 25 to 30 CD8+ CDR3 sequences, which appeared highly expressed in patients and within their immunodominant clones.

The sequence derives from a human donor in good health, serving as a control. The source material was sorted CD4+, CD8+, or CD8+CD57+ T cells (not recorded which) from PBMCs. The chain recombines TRBV20-1 with TRBJ1-5; D is perhaps TRBD1 (6 bases). The CDR3 coding sequence is TGCAGTGCTAGAGATCGAGGGGGAATTTTAGGTAATCAGCCCCAGCATTTT. It specifies CSARDRGGILGNQPQHF.